A selection of T cell receptor beta chains follows, all from one sample in a study of shared clonotypes between healthy human individuals. Sequencing used immunoSEQ multiplex PCR; TCRdb keeps in-frame clones, though not all of them. The profile shows fewer than 1.4 million clones, 70% to 80% of them singletons. The specimen sequenced was memory CD4+ T cells from PBMCs. These receptors were obtained from a man in his late teens or twenties in good health. Some clones in this sample may be carry-over from other donors' samples. Each CDR3 is given with its conserved first and last residue. Fields, in order: D gene, J gene, V gene, clone size, CDR3 DNA, CDR3 protein. D genes are given only for firm matches. Not all rows give a size; the values are once, few, many and, for expanded clones, a class.

d_gene: TRBD1; j_gene: TRBJ2-4; v_gene: TRBV6-5; abundance: .; CDR3nt: TGTGCCAGCAGTACAGGGGTAGTAGCCAAAAACATTCAGTACTTC; CDR3aa: CASSTGVVAKNIQYF
d_gene: TRBD2; j_gene: TRBJ2-7; v_gene: TRBV28; abundance: .; CDR3nt: TGTGCCAGCAGTTTAGAGGCTAGCGGGTCCTACGAGCAGTACTTC; CDR3aa: CASSLEASGSYEQYF
d_gene: .; j_gene: TRBJ1-3; v_gene: TRBV18; abundance: .; CDR3nt: TGTGCCAGCTCACCGGACGTTCCCTCTGGAAACACCATATATTTT; CDR3aa: CASSPDVPSGNTIYF
d_gene: .; j_gene: TRBJ2-7; v_gene: TRBV30; abundance: .; CDR3nt: TGTGCCTGGAGCCAGGGTGGGAGCTCCTACGAGCAGTACTTC; CDR3aa: CAWSQGGSSYEQYF
d_gene: TRBD2; j_gene: TRBJ2-3; v_gene: TRBV5-6; abundance: .; CDR3nt: TGTGCCAGCAGCACCGGACTAGCGGGGACCCCGGATACGCAGTATTTT; CDR3aa: CASSTGLAGTPDTQYF
d_gene: .; j_gene: TRBJ2-2; v_gene: TRBV5-1; abundance: few; CDR3nt: TGCGCCAGCAGCTTGAACTTTAGGGAGCTGTTTTTT; CDR3aa: CASSLNFRELFF
d_gene: .; j_gene: TRBJ1-3; v_gene: TRBV5-1; abundance: .; CDR3nt: TGCGCCAGCAGCTTGGGTCAGGGAACGCTCTCTGGAAACACCATATATTTT; CDR3aa: CASSLGQGTLSGNTIYF
d_gene: .; j_gene: TRBJ2-3; v_gene: TRBV28; abundance: .; CDR3nt: TGTGCCAGCAGGCTTAGCACAGATACGCAGTATTTT; CDR3aa: CASRLSTDTQYF
d_gene: .; j_gene: TRBJ1-5; v_gene: TRBV7-6; abundance: .; CDR3nt: TGTGCCAGCAGCTCACAAAGCAATCAGCCCCAGCATTTT; CDR3aa: CASSSQSNQPQHF
d_gene: TRBD1; j_gene: TRBJ1-2; v_gene: TRBV28; abundance: .; CDR3nt: TGTGCCAGCAGTTTCCCCACAGGGGGAGTCTATGGCTACACCTTC; CDR3aa: CASSFPTGGVYGYTF
d_gene: .; j_gene: TRBJ1-3; v_gene: TRBV7-9; abundance: .; CDR3nt: TGTGCCAGCAGCTTAAATCGGGCTGGAAACACCATATATTTT; CDR3aa: CASSLNRAGNTIYF
d_gene: .; j_gene: TRBJ1-1; v_gene: TRBV19; abundance: .; CDR3nt: TGTGCCAGTAGTAGGAAGGCACAGCCAACCATGAACACTGAAGCTTTCTTT; CDR3aa: CASSRKAQPTMNTEAFF
d_gene: .; j_gene: TRBJ2-5; v_gene: TRBV9; abundance: .; CDR3nt: TGTGCCAGCAGCGTAGTGGGTGGCAAAGAGACCCAGTACTTC; CDR3aa: CASSVVGGKETQYF
d_gene: .; j_gene: TRBJ2-6; v_gene: TRBV7-8; abundance: .; CDR3nt: TGTGCCAGCAGCTTAGTGTCCGGCTTACGCTCTGGGGCCAACGTCCTGACTTTC; CDR3aa: CASSLVSGLRSGANVLTF
d_gene: TRBD2; j_gene: TRBJ2-2; v_gene: TRBV2; abundance: .; CDR3nt: TGTGCCAGCGGACTAGGGGCCGGGGAGCTGTTTTTT; CDR3aa: CASGLGAGELFF
d_gene: .; j_gene: TRBJ1-1; v_gene: TRBV28; abundance: .; CDR3nt: TGTGCCAGCAGTTTGGAAGGGGAGGCTTTCTTT; CDR3aa: CASSLEGEAFF
d_gene: .; j_gene: TRBJ2-3; v_gene: TRBV5-4; abundance: .; CDR3nt: TGTGCCAGCAGCTTGGCCGGCGGCGGCACAGATACGCAGTATTTT; CDR3aa: CASSLAGGGTDTQYF
d_gene: .; j_gene: TRBJ1-3; v_gene: TRBV28; abundance: .; CDR3nt: TGTGCCAGCACCCTATTTGTGGGGTTAGCGGGAAACACCATATATTTT; CDR3aa: CASTLFVGLAGNTIYF
d_gene: TRBD2; j_gene: TRBJ2-7; v_gene: TRBV7-2; abundance: .; CDR3nt: TGTGCCAGCAGCTTAGCTGGACTAGCGGGAGAGGAGCAGTACTTC; CDR3aa: CASSLAGLAGEEQYF
d_gene: TRBD1; j_gene: TRBJ2-7; v_gene: TRBV5-1; abundance: .; CDR3nt: TGCGCCAGCAGCTTGAGTGGGCCAGGGGGCTCCTACGAGCAGTACTTC; CDR3aa: CASSLSGPGGSYEQYF
d_gene: .; j_gene: TRBJ1-1; v_gene: TRBV28; abundance: .; CDR3nt: TGTGCCAGCAGTTTATTGGGGATCCGAACTGAAGCTTTCTTT; CDR3aa: CASSLLGIRTEAFF
d_gene: .; j_gene: TRBJ2-7; v_gene: TRBV5-4; abundance: .; CDR3nt: TGTGCCAGCAGCTTGGCAGGCTCCTACGAGCAGTACTTC; CDR3aa: CASSLAGSYEQYF
d_gene: .; j_gene: TRBJ1-5; v_gene: TRBV10-2; abundance: .; CDR3nt: TGCGCCAGCAGAGCAGCCAACAATCAGCCCCAGCATTTT; CDR3aa: CASRAANNQPQHF
d_gene: TRBD2; j_gene: TRBJ2-7; v_gene: TRBV6-5; abundance: .; CDR3nt: TGTGCCAGCATTGCCTCCGGGGGGAGGGAGCAGTACTTC; CDR3aa: CASIASGGREQYF
d_gene: .; j_gene: TRBJ1-2; v_gene: TRBV14; abundance: .; CDR3nt: TGTGCCAGCAGCCGCCTGTCCCCCCCTGGGGTTTATGGCTACACCTTC; CDR3aa: CASSRLSPPGVYGYTF
d_gene: TRBD1; j_gene: TRBJ1-2; v_gene: TRBV7-9; abundance: few; CDR3nt: TGTGCCAGCAGCTTCCAGGGGGTAGACTATGGCTACACCTTC; CDR3aa: CASSFQGVDYGYTF
d_gene: TRBD1; j_gene: TRBJ1-2; v_gene: TRBV4-3; abundance: .; CDR3nt: TGCGCCAGCAGCCAAGAGCGGACAGGGCTAGCTGGCTACACCTTC; CDR3aa: CASSQERTGLAGYTF
d_gene: TRBD1; j_gene: TRBJ2-1; v_gene: TRBV5-1; abundance: .; CDR3nt: TGCGCCAGCAGCACACAGGGGGTTCGGCCACGGGTCGGATTGGGAAAGCAGTTCTTC; CDR3aa: CASSTQGVRPRVGLGKQFF
d_gene: .; j_gene: TRBJ2-7; v_gene: TRBV6-1; abundance: .; CDR3nt: TGTGCCAGCAGGACCTCCCTGGACTACGAGCAGTACTTC; CDR3aa: CASRTSLDYEQYF
d_gene: .; j_gene: TRBJ1-5; v_gene: TRBV10-2; abundance: few; CDR3nt: TGCGCCAGCAGTGATTGGCGGAGCAATCAGCCCCAGCATTTT; CDR3aa: CASSDWRSNQPQHF
d_gene: .; j_gene: TRBJ1-1; v_gene: TRBV5-4; abundance: .; CDR3nt: TGTGCCAGCAGATACAACCCGGGCCACACTGAAGCTTTCTTT; CDR3aa: CASRYNPGHTEAFF
d_gene: .; j_gene: TRBJ1-1; v_gene: TRBV5-4; abundance: .; CDR3nt: TGTGCCAGCAGACTTGGCGGGGCAGGAGGATGGGGCACTGAAGCTTTCTTT; CDR3aa: CASRLGGAGGWGTEAFF
d_gene: TRBD1; j_gene: TRBJ1-1; v_gene: TRBV27; abundance: .; CDR3nt: TGTGCCAGCAGTTCCGGGACAGGGTTGGCGAACACTGAAGCTTTCTTT; CDR3aa: CASSSGTGLANTEAFF
d_gene: TRBD1; j_gene: TRBJ1-5; v_gene: TRBV2; abundance: few; CDR3nt: TGTGCCAGCAGGGGACAGGGACTTAGCAATCAGCCCCAGCATTTT; CDR3aa: CASRGQGLSNQPQHF
d_gene: TRBD2; j_gene: TRBJ2-5; v_gene: TRBV4-2; abundance: .; CDR3nt: TGTGCCAGCAGCCAAAACCGACTAGCGGGAGGAGAGACCCAGTACTTC; CDR3aa: CASSQNRLAGGETQYF
d_gene: .; j_gene: TRBJ2-5; v_gene: TRBV14; abundance: .; CDR3nt: TGTGCCAGCAGCCAAAATCGGGAGACCCAGTACTTC; CDR3aa: CASSQNRETQYF
d_gene: TRBD2; j_gene: TRBJ2-1; v_gene: TRBV5-1; abundance: .; CDR3nt: TGCGCCAGCAGCATTACTAGCGGGAGTTTGAATGAGCAGTTCTTC; CDR3aa: CASSITSGSLNEQFF
d_gene: .; j_gene: TRBJ1-2; v_gene: TRBV7-8; abundance: .; CDR3nt: TGTGCCAGCAGCCCGCATCAACCAACCGGGACCGTCTATGGCTACACCTTC; CDR3aa: CASSPHQPTGTVYGYTF
d_gene: TRBD1; j_gene: TRBJ1-1; v_gene: TRBV28; abundance: .; CDR3nt: TGTGCCAGCAGCTCTGGGACAGGGTACACTGAAGCTTTCTTT; CDR3aa: CASSSGTGYTEAFF
d_gene: TRBD1; j_gene: TRBJ1-5; v_gene: TRBV7-9; abundance: .; CDR3nt: TGTGCCAGCAGCTTGACAGGGGGAGGCAATCAGCCCCAGCATTTT; CDR3aa: CASSLTGGGNQPQHF
d_gene: .; j_gene: TRBJ1-1; v_gene: TRBV5-6; abundance: .; CDR3nt: TGTGCCAGCAGCTTAACCCGGGCCCTTGAAGCTTTCTTT; CDR3aa: CASSLTRALEAFF
d_gene: TRBD1; j_gene: TRBJ2-7; v_gene: TRBV29-1; abundance: .; CDR3nt: TGCAGCGTTCAAATACAGGGGATCGGCGAGCAGTACTTC; CDR3aa: CSVQIQGIGEQYF
d_gene: TRBD1; j_gene: TRBJ2-7; v_gene: TRBV7-8; abundance: .; CDR3nt: TGTGCCAGCAGCTTTGCAGGGGGAGTGGGCTACGAGCAGTACTTC; CDR3aa: CASSFAGGVGYEQYF